This T cell receptor beta chain derives from a study of blood T cell repertoires in COVID-19. Some clones are missing from TCRdb's copy, which holds only in-frame ones; the method was immunoSEQ multiplex PCR. The sample lists approximately 150,000 clones; 81% were seen once. CDR1 MNHEY and CDR2 SMNVEV come from the germline V gene (reference sequence). The CDR3 length is 12 residues. Trimming removed 11 bases from V and 4 bases from J, with 12 bases in between. Specimen: peripheral blood. The source of this sequence is a man aged 60 to 69 with active or convalescent COVID-19. V gene TRBV27 combines with J gene TRBJ1-5; a weak D match, TRBD1 (5 bases). CDR3 coding DNA: TGTGCCTCCGGACAATGGAATCAGCCCCAGCATTTT. This gives the protein CASGQWNQPQHF.